Listed below are T cell receptor beta chains from one sample, sequenced in a study of identical twins. TCRdb reprocessed the 5' RACE reads via MiXCR and lists one record per CDR3 protein. The sample has some 270,000 distinct CDR3 sequences, about 8% seen once. The same sample was also used in a study of yellow fever vaccine responses in identical twins.

The material sequenced was CD8+ T cells sorted from blood. The receptors originated from a woman aged 18-30 years in good health. The CDR3 runs from the conserved cysteine through the conserved F or W. A D gene is named only where the DNA matches it firmly. A row's size may be missing; if present it is once, few, many or a size class.

>TRBV7-9|many|17|.|TRBJ1-1
TGTGCCAGCAGCTTAGCGGGGGGCGGGGGGCCGGACACTGAAGCTTTCTTT
CASSLAGGGGPDTEAFF
>TRBV29-1|many|13|.|TRBJ2-7
TGCAGCGTTGAGGGGGGCGCAACCTACGAGCAGTACTTC
CSVEGGATYEQYF
>TRBV24-1|.|16|.|TRBJ2-3
TGTGCCACCAGTGATTCACGACAGAGAGTCACAGATACGCAGTATTTT
CATSDSRQRVTDTQYF
>TRBV2|few|14|.|TRBJ2-5
TGTGCCAGCAGTCCGCAGAGGATGGGGGAGACCCAGTACTTC
CASSPQRMGETQYF
>TRBV7-9|few|16|.|TRBJ2-6
TGTGCCAGCAGCTCCGAGCCAGGGACTGGGGCCAACGTCCTGACTTTC
CASSSEPGTGANVLTF
>TRBV9|few|14|TRBD1|TRBJ2-1
TGTGCCAGCAGCACAGGGGACAGGGGAGATGAGCAGTTCTTC
CASSTGDRGDEQFF
>TRBV11-2|few|15|TRBD1|TRBJ2-2
TGTGCCAGCAGCTACACCTCTACAGGGGCCGGGGAGCTGTTTTTT
CASSYTSTGAGELFF
>TRBV7-8|many|15|.|TRBJ2-7
TGTGCCAGCAGCGGCCGGGGGGCGCTGGGGAACGAGCAGTACTTC
CASSGRGALGNEQYF
>TRBV6-5|few|13|.|TRBJ1-2
TGTGCCAGCAGTACCGACATCAACTATGGCTACACCTTC
CASSTDINYGYTF
>TRBV10-3|few|15|.|TRBJ2-5
TGTGCCATCAGTGGGGTAGAAAAGCGATTAGAGACCCAGTACTTC
CAISGVEKRLETQYF
>TRBV4-3|few|17|TRBD2|TRBJ2-1
TGCGCCAGCAGCCAAGACAGGTTAGCGGGAGTTCTGAATGAGCAGTTCTTC
CASSQDRLAGVLNEQFF
>TRBV27|.|15|TRBD2|TRBJ2-1
TGTGCCAGCAGTGCTTCTAGCGGGGGATACAATGAGCAGTTCTTC
CASSASSGGYNEQFF
>TRBV7-9|many|15|.|TRBJ1-6
TGTGCCAGCAGCTTACAGCAGAGCTATAATTCACCCCTCCACTTT
CASSLQQSYNSPLHF
>TRBV27|few|18|.|TRBJ2-1
TGTGCCAGCAGTTTATTGGCTACAACGGGGGGCCGTTTCGATGAGCAGTTCTTC
CASSLLATTGGRFDEQFF
>TRBV7-9|.|15|.|TRBJ2-1
TGTGCCAGCAGCTTAGCGGGCTTGGGGTATGGGGAGCAGTTCTTC
CASSLAGLGYGEQFF
>TRBV7-9|few|16|TRBD2|TRBJ2-3
TGTGCCAGCAGCGCAACTAGCGGATCAAACACAGATACGCAGTATTTT
CASSATSGSNTDTQYF
>TRBV4-3|few|11|.|TRBJ2-1
TGCGCCAGCAGCGGGAGTTCGGAGCAGTTCTTC
CASSGSSEQFF
>TRBV3-1|.|17|.|TRBJ2-6
TGTGCCTGCTGCCAAGAGGACACCAGCTCTGGGGCCAACGTCCTGACTTTC
CACCQEDTSSGANVLTF
>TRBV7-9|many|15|TRBD1|TRBJ1-4
TGTGCCAGCAGCTTATCCGGGACAGGCACGGAGTGGCTGTTTTTT
CASSLSGTGTEWLFF
>TRBV6-4|.|15|TRBD1|TRBJ2-1
TGTGCCAGCAGCGAAGAAGGACAGGGGGCCAATGAGCAGTTCTTC
CASSEEGQGANEQFF
>TRBV7-9|.|16|TRBD1|TRBJ2-2
TGTGCCAGCAGCTTGGGACAGGGGAGGAACGCCGGGGAGCTGTTTTTT
CASSLGQGRNAGELFF
>TRBV5-1|.|12|TRBD1|TRBJ1-1
TGCGCCAGCAGCTTGGGGGACAGCGAAGCTTTCTTT
CASSLGDSEAFF
>TRBV5-1|many|13|.|TRBJ1-1
TGCGCCACCCAAGACGGCCTGAACACTGAAGCTTTCTTT
CATQDGLNTEAFF
>TRBV6-1|few|13|.|TRBJ2-7
TGTGCCAGCAGTGAAGGGCCAGGGAACGAGCAGTACTTC
CASSEGPGNEQYF
>TRBV6-1|.|14|.|TRBJ2-5
TGTGCCAGCAGTGCGGGCGGATACCAAGAGACCCAGTACTTC
CASSAGGYQETQYF
>TRBV7-9|few|14|.|TRBJ2-7
TGTGCCAGCAGCCCGCCGGGAGCGGTCGTAGAGCAGTACTTC
CASSPPGAVVEQYF
>TRBV7-8|many|16|TRBD2|TRBJ2-3
TGTGCCAGCAGCTTACTAGCGGGTCCACCCCGGGATACGCAGTATTTT
CASSLLAGPPRDTQYF
>TRBV4-1|many|16|.|TRBJ2-1
TGCGCCAGCAGCCAAGAGGACTCAAGCTCCTACAATGAGCAGTTCTTC
CASSQEDSSSYNEQFF
>TRBV15|.|16|.|TRBJ2-1
TGTGCCACCAGCAGAACCCCCGGGACGTCCTACAATGAGCAGTTCTTC
CATSRTPGTSYNEQFF